This TCR beta chain stems from a study of CD8 T cells in ankylosing spondylitis. This clonotype occurred a few times. Its antigen is as yet unknown. V shed 4 bases and J shed 7 bases, with 20 bases lying between them. The CDR3 has 15 amino acids. The V gene's germline CDR1 is SGHRS and CDR2 YFSETQ. Libraries of TCR beta came from quantitative 5'-RACE with molecular barcodes. TCRdb processed the 5' RACE reads anew with MiXCR; each CDR3 protein has one entry. Among some 840,000 distinct CDR3 sequences listed, about an eighth were seen once. Whole-study findings and limits: Reports say disease-linked clones showed up significantly more in matched ankylosing spondylitis synovial fluid. A motif of eight or nine highly homologous TCR beta variants was seen as apparently characteristic of ankylosing spondylitis blood. Some of these motif variants have turned up before, in reports on reactive arthritis synovial fluid and blood.

Sequences were obtained from blood, either unsorted or a sorted T cell fraction (not recorded which). This clonotype was obtained from a male donor with ankylosing spondylitis. This chain links TRBV5-1 with TRBJ2-5, with D perhaps given as TRBD1 or TRBD2 (5 bases each). This CDR3 reads CASSPGTPGLGTQYF. CDR3 coding DNA: TGCGCCAGCAGCCCCGGGACGCCGGGTTTAGGGACCCAGTACTTC.